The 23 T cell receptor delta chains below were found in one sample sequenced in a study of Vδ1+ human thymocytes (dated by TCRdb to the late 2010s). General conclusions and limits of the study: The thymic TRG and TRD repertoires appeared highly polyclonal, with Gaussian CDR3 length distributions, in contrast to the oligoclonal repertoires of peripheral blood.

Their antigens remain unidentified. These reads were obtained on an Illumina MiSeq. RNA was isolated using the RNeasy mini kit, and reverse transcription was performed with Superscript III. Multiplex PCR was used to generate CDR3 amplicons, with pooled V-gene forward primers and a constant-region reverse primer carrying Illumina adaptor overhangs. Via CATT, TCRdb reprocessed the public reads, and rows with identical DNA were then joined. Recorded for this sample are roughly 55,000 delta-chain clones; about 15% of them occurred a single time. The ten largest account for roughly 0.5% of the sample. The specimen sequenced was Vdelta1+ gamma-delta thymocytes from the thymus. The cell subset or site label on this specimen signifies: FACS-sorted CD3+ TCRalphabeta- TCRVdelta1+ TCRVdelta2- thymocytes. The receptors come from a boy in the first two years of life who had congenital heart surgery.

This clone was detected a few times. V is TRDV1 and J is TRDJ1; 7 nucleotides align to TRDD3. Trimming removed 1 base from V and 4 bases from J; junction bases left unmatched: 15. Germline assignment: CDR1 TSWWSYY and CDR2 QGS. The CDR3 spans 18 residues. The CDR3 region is CALGEQGGGLGTYDKLIF. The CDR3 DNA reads TGTGCTCTTGGGGAACAAGGGGGGGGACTGGGGACATACGATAAACTCATCTTT.

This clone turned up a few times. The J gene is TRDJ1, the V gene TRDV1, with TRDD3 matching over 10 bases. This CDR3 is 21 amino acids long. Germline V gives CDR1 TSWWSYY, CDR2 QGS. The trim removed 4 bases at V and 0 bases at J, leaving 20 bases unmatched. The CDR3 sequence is CALGGRPSLMGDTPYTDKLIF. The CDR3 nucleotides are TGTGCTCTTGGGGGCCGACCGTCGTTAATGGGGGATACACCTTACACCGATAAACTCATCTTT.

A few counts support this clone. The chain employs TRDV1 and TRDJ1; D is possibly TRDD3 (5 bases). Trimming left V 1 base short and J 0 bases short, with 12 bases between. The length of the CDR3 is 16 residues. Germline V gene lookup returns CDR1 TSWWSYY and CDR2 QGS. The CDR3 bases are TGTGCTCTTGGGGAACAGGGGGGGCCTCACACCGATAAACTCATCTTT. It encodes CALGEQGGPHTDKLIF.

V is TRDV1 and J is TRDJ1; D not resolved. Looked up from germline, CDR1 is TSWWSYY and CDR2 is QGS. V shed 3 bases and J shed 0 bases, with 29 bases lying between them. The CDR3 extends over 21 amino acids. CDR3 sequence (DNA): TGTGCTCTTGGGGATCCCGAGTTTTTGGGTCCCGACCCGCCGTACACCGATAAACTCATCTTT. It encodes CALGDPEFLGPDPPYTDKLIF.

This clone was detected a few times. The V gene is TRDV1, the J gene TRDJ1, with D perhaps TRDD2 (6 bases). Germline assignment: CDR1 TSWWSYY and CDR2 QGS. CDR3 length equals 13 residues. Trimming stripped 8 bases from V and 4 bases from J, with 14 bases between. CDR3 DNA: TGTGCTCTTTCCTTCCCCCCTGGCGATAAACTCATCTTT. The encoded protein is CALSFPPGDKLIF.

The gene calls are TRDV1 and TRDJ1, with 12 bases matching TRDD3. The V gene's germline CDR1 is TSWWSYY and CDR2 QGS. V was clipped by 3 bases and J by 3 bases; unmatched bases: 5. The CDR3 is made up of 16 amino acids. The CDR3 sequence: CALGDTGGYLSDKLIF. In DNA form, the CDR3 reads TGTGCTCTTGGGGACACTGGGGGATACTTGTCCGATAAACTCATCTTT.

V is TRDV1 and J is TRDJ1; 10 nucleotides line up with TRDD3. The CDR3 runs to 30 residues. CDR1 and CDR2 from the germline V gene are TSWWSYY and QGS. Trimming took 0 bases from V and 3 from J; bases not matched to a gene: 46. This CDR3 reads CALGELIRVGPNPPYWGMSRYMVYADKLIF. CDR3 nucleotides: TGTGCTCTTGGGGAACTGATACGTGTGGGCCCTAATCCCCCGTACTGGGGGATGAGCCGGTATATGGTGTACGCCGATAAACTCATCTTT.

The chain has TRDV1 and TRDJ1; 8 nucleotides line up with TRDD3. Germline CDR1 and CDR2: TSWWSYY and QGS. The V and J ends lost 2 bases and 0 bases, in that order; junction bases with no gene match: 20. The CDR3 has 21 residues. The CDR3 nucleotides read TGTGCTCTTGGGGAAGAGGGGACAAAACTGGGGATACTCCTGTACACCGATAAACTCATCTTT. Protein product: CALGEEGTKLGILLYTDKLIF.

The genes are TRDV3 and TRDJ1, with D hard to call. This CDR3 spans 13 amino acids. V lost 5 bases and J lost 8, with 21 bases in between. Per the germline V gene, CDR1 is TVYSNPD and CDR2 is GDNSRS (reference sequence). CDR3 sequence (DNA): TGTGCCCCCCATCCCGTTCCCACTCTAAAACTCATCTTT. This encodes CAPHPVPTLKLIF.

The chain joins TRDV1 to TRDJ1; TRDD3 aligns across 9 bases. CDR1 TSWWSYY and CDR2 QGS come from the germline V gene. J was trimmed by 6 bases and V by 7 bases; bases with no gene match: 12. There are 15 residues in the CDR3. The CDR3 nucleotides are TGTGCTCTTGACCGATTCTGGGGGGATACCAATAAACTCATCTTT. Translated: CALDRFWGDTNKLIF.

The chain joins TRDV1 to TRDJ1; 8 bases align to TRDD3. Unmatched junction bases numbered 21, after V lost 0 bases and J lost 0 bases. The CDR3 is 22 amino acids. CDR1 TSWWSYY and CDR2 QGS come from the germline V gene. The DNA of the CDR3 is TGTGCTCTTGGGGAACTCGTATGGCCTAAGAGGTTACTGGGGGGCTACACCGATAAACTCATCTTT. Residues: CALGELVWPKRLLGGYTDKLIF.

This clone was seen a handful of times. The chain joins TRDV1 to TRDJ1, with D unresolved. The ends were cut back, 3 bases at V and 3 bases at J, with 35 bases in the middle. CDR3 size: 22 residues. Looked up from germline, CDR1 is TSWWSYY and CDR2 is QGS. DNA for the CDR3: TGTGCTCTTGGGGACTTGGAGCCTTTTCCCCAGTCAACCCCTCTAGGAGCCGATAAACTCATCTTT. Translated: CALGDLEPFPQSTPLGADKLIF.

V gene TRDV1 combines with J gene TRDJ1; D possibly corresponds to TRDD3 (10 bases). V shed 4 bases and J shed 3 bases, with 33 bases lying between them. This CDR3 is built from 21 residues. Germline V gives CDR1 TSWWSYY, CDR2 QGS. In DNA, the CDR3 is TGTGCTCTTGGGGCCAGGCCTTCCTACGGCTGGGGGATAATGATGGCCGATAAACTCATCTTT. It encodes CALGARPSYGWGIMMADKLIF.

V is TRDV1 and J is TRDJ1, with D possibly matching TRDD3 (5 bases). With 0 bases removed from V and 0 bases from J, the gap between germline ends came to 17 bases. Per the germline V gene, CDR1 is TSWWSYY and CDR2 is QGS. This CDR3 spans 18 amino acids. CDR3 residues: CALGELGGATPNTDKLIF. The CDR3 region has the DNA TGTGCTCTTGGGGAACTAGGGGGGGCTACGCCCAACACCGATAAACTCATCTTT.

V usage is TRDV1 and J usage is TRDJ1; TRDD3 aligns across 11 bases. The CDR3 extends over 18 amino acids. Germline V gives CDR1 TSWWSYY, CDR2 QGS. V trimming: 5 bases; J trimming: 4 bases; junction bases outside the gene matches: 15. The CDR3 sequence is CALGFLLPWGIRYDKLIF. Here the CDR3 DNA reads TGTGCTCTTGGGTTTCTGCTTCCTTGGGGGATACGCTACGATAAACTCATCTTT.

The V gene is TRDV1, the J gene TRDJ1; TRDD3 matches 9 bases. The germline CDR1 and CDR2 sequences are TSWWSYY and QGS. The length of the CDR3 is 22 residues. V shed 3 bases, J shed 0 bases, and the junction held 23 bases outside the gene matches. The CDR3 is CALGDQAFPVLGDPRYTDKLIF. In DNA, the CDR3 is TGTGCTCTTGGGGACCAGGCCTTCCCGGTACTGGGGGACCCCCGGTACACCGATAAACTCATCTTT.

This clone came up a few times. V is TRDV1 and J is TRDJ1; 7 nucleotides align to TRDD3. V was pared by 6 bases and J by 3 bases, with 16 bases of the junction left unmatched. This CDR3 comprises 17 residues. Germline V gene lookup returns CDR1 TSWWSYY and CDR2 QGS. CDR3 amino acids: CALGGPWGTGGPDKLIF. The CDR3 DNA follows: TGTGCTCTTGGCGGACCTTGGGGGACCGGGGGCCCCGATAAACTCATCTTT.

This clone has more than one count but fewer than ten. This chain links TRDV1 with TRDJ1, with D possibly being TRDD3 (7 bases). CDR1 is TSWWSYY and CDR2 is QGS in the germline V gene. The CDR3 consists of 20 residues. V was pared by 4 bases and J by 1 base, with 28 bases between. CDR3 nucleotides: TGTGCTCTTGGGGGGCCTTCCGACCTTACTGGGGTCAAACCCACCGATAAACTCATCTTT. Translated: CALGGPSDLTGVKPTDKLIF.

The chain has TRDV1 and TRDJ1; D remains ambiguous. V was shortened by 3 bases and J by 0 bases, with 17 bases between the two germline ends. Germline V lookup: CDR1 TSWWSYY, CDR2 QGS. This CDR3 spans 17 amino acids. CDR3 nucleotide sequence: TGTGCTCTTGGGGAGTTCCCCCCGTTTAGCCACACCGATAAACTCATCTTT. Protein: CALGEFPPFSHTDKLIF.

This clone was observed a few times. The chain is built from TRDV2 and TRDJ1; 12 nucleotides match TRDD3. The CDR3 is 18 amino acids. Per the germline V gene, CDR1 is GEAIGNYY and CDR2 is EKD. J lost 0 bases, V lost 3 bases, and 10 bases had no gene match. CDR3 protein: CACDAYWGILLYTDKLIF. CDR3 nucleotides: TGTGCCTGTGACGCCTACTGGGGGATACTCTTGTACACCGATAAACTCATCTTT.

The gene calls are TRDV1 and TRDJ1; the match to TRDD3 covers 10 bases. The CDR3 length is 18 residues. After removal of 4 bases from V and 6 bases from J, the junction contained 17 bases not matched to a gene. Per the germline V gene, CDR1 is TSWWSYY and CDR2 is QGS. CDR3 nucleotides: TGTGCTCTTGGGGTCCAGTCGCCCTTTCCTACTGGGGGATATAAACTCATCTTT. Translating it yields CALGVQSPFPTGGYKLIF.

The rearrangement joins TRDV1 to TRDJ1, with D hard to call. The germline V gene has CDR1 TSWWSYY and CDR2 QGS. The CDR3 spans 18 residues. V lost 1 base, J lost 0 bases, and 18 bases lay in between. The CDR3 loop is CALGERYDFSLYTDKLIF. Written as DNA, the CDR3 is TGTGCTCTTGGGGAACGGTACGATTTTTCTCTGTACACCGATAAACTCATCTTT.

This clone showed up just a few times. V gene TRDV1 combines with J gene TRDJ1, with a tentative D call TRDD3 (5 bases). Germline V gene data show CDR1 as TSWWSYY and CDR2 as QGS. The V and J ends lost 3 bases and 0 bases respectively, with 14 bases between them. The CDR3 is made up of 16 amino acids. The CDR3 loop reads CALGDDTGDHTDKLIF. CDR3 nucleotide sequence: TGTGCTCTTGGGGATGATACAGGGGACCACACCGATAAACTCATCTTT.